Following are 30 T cell receptor beta chains from one sample sequenced in a study of T cell clonality in common variable immunodeficiency. Data came from immunoSEQ multiplex PCR; TCRdb stores just in-frame clones and leaves some out. Recorded here are about 44,000 clones, none singletons. The sample comprised peripheral blood mononuclear cells. These receptors originate from a person aged 18 to 75 in good health.

This clone came up many times. The read finishes 3 residues shy of the CDR3 end, and the germline J gene is used to complete it. The V and J genes are TRBV7-3 and TRBJ2-1; weak D call: TRBD2 (7 bases). Germline lookup yields CDR1 SGHTA and CDR2 FQGTGA. The CDR3 runs 13 residues. V was trimmed by 4 bases and J by 9 bases, leaving 13 bases between them. CDR3 residues: CASSYGGAFEQFF. Incomplete CDR3 DNA: TGTGCCAGCAGCTATGGGGGGGCTTTTGAG.

In this sample, this clone turned up many times. Coverage ceases 3 residues before the CDR3 finishes, and the germline J gene fills in the end. V gene TRBV6-2 or TRBV6-3 combines with J gene TRBJ1-1; 8 bases align to TRBD1. CDR1 is MNHEY, CDR2 SVGEGT, per germline. V dropped 2 bases and J dropped 3; count of bases not matched to a gene: 5. The CDR3 covers 15 residues. The CDR3 DNA, read in part, is TGTGCCAGCAGTTACGGGGAACAGGGGGACACTGAA. It is translated as CASSYGEQGDTE. The complete CDR3 protein is CASSYGEQGDTEAFF.

This clone occurred many times. The read finishes 3 residues shy of the CDR3 end, and the germline J gene is used to complete it. The chain joins TRBV18 to TRBJ2-5, with 8 bases fitting TRBD1. The CDR3 has 15 residues. Germline V gene data show CDR1 as KGHSH and CDR2 as LQKENI. The ends lost 0 bases at V and 3 bases at J; junction bases unmatched: 3. The CDR3 sequence: CASSPPGTGEETQYF. CDR3 DNA, as far as it was read: TGTGCCAGCTCACCACCGGGGACAGGAGAAGAGACC.

This clone was seen a handful of times. The sequenced fragment ends 3 residues before the CDR3 boundary, so the rest is inferred from the germline J gene. V usage is TRBV7-9 and J usage is TRBJ2-4; 7 bases align to TRBD1. Looked up from germline, CDR1 is SEHNR and CDR2 is FQNEAQ (reference sequence). The CDR3 totals 15 residues. The covered CDR3 bases are TGTGCCAGCAGCTTAGCAGACAGGGACAGTCGCGGT. This codes for CASSLADRDSRG. The whole CDR3 sequence reads CASSLADRDSRGQYF. The full variable domain, its missing parts supplied by reference TRBV7-9 and TRBJ2-4, is DTGVSQNPRHKITKRGQNVTFRCDPISEHNRLYWYRQTLGQGPEFLTYFQNEAQLEKSRLLSDRFSAERPKGSFSTLEIQRTEQGDSAMYLCASSLADRDSRGQYFGAGTRLSVL.

This clone was observed many times. The read terminates 3 residues ahead of where the CDR3 ends, so the germline J gene completes it. J is TRBJ1-2 and V is TRBV18; the D gene is possibly TRBD1 (6 bases). Trimming removed 3 bases from V and 6 bases from J, with 17 bases in between. Per the germline V gene, CDR1 is KGHSH and CDR2 is LQKENI. The CDR3 runs to 15 residues. CDR3 sequence: CASSPSRGAEHGYTF. The CDR3 bases that were read are TGTGCCAGCTCACCGTCCCGGGGGGCTGAGCATGGC. Based on the CDR3 plus reference TRBV18 and TRBJ1-2, the full variable domain is NAGVMQNPRHLVRRRGQEARLRCSPMKGHSHVYWYRQLPEEGLKFMVYLQKENIIDESGMPKERFSAEFPKEGPSILRIQQVVRGDSAAYFCASSPSRGAEHGYTFGSGTRLTVV.

The table lists this clone with many counts. The read stops 3 residues short of the end of the CDR3; the missing end is completed from the germline J gene. The gene calls are TRBV4-2 and TRBJ2-3; TRBD2 aligns across 9 bases. Germline CDR1 reads LGHNA; CDR2 reads YNFKEQ. The trim removed 0 bases at V and 4 bases at J, leaving 5 bases unmatched. The CDR3 is 16 residues long. Partial CDR3 DNA: TGTGCCAGCAGCCAAGATCAAAGCGGGGGGCCAGATACG. The encoded protein is CASSQDQSGGPDT. The whole CDR3 region reads CASSQDQSGGPDTQYF.

This clone was picked up many times. Read data end 3 residues before the CDR3 end; the end is taken from the germline J gene. This chain joins TRBV2 and TRBJ2-3; TRBD2 matches 10 bases. V gave up 6 bases and J gave up 2 bases; unmatched junction bases: 5. This CDR3 has 15 amino acids. CDR1 SNHLY and CDR2 FYNNEI come from the germline V gene. The sequenced part of the CDR3 DNA is TGTGCCAGCAGATGGCTAGCGGGGGTCACAGATACG. Its protein product is CASRWLAGVTDT. The entire CDR3 protein is CASRWLAGVTDTQYF.

About this clone: The DNA ends 3 residues before the CDR3 does, and the rest of the CDR3 is filled in from the germline J gene. The chain links TRBV2 to TRBJ2-2, with D maybe TRBD2 (7 bases). The CDR3 has 15 amino acids. Germline V CDR1 and CDR2: SNHLY, FYNNEI. V was shortened by 7 bases and J by 4 bases, with 16 bases between the two germline ends. The CDR3 DNA, read in part, is TGTGCCAGCATCATGGAGGGGGGGATCACCGGGGAG. Its protein product is CASIMEGGITGE. The whole CDR3 protein is CASIMEGGITGELFF.

This clone was seen many times. The read gets to within 3 residues of the CDR3 end, and the germline J gene fills in the rest. This chain joins TRBV11-2 and TRBJ2-7, with 8 bases lining up with TRBD2. The CDR3 is 14 residues long. Germline CDR1 and CDR2: SGHAT and FQNNGV. Trimming at V came to 6 bases and at J to 2 bases, leaving 6 bases not matched to a gene. CDR3 region: CASRDERGTYEQYF. CDR3 bases read: TGTGCCAGCAGGGATGAGCGGGGGACCTACGAG.

This clone occurred many times. The read stops 3 residues short of the end of the CDR3; the missing end is completed from the germline J gene. The chain combines TRBV28 with TRBJ2-4, with D maybe TRBD2 (6 bases). There are 16 residues in the CDR3. With 3 bases removed from V and 7 bases from J, the gap between germline ends came to 19 bases. Germline loops: CDR1 MDHEN, CDR2 SYDVKM. This CDR3 reads CASSLGTEGWWNIQYF. The part of the CDR3 DNA that was read is TGTGCCAGCAGTTTGGGAACGGAGGGGTGGTGGAACATT. Full variable domain (missing parts from reference TRBV28 and TRBJ2-4): DVKVTQSSRYLVKRTGEKVFLECVQDMDHENMFWYRQDPGLGLRLIYFSYDVKMKEKGDIPEGYSVSREKKERFSLILESASTNQTSMYLCASSLGTEGWWNIQYFGAGTRLSVL.

This clone was recorded at least ten times. The read ends 3 residues early relative to the CDR3; the germline J gene fills the gap. V usage is TRBV18 and J usage is TRBJ2-1; perhaps TRBD2 as D (7 bases). CDR1 and CDR2 (germline): KGHSH, LQKENI. The CDR3 consists of 15 residues. The V gene lost 6 bases and the J gene lost 8 bases, with 20 bases spanning the gap. The CDR3 is CASSPIWSGGDEQFF. CDR3 bases read: TGTGCCAGCTCGCCAATCTGGTCGGGGGGCGATGAG. Full variable domain (outside the CDR3, taken from reference TRBV18 and TRBJ2-1): NAGVMQNPRHLVRRRGQEARLRCSPMKGHSHVYWYRQLPEEGLKFMVYLQKENIIDESGMPKERFSAEFPKEGPSILRIQQVVRGDSAAYFCASSPIWSGGDEQFFGPGTRLTVL.

This clone occurred many times. CDR3 loop: CASSQNTGVRLYGYTF. The DNA read from the CDR3 is TGTGCCAGCAGCCAAAACACAGGGGTTCGCCTTTATGGC. The chain joins TRBV14 to TRBJ1-2, with 7 bases that match TRBD1. The read is 3 residues too short to cover the CDR3 end, so that end is filled in from the germline J gene. Germline-derived CDR1 and CDR2 are SGHDN and FVKESK. The CDR3 consists of 16 residues. Unmatched junction bases numbered 11, after V lost 2 bases and J lost 5 bases.

This clone was recorded many times. From the germline J gene comes the end of the CDR3, since the read stops 3 residues before it. The V call is TRBV7-8, the J call TRBJ1-1; 7 bases are a match to TRBD1. The CDR3 extends over 14 amino acids. J gave up 5 bases and V 2 bases, and 5 bases lay outside the gene matches. CDR1 is SGHVS and CDR2 is FQNEAQ in the germline V gene. CDR3 region: CASSLLPTGTEAFF. CDR3 DNA (partial): TGTGCCAGCAGCTTACTTCCGACAGGGACTGAA.

This clone was observed many times. The read finishes 3 residues shy of the CDR3 end, and the germline J gene is used to complete it. This sample includes further DNA sequences coding for the same CDR3. This chain joins TRBV5-1 and TRBJ2-3, with 7 nucleotides matching TRBD1. This CDR3 has 14 amino acids. V lost 0 bases and J lost 4; bases outside the gene matches: 2. Germline V gene sequence: CDR1 SGHRS, CDR2 YFSETQ. This CDR3 is CASSLGQGPDTQYF. The CDR3 DNA, read in part, is TGCGCCAGCAGCTTGGGACAGGGCCCAGATACG.

This clone was picked up many times. The read halts 3 residues ahead of the CDR3 end, with the missing end drawn from the germline J gene. The J gene is TRBJ2-1, the V gene TRBV30; TRBD2 matches 9 bases. This CDR3 contains 14 residues. J was trimmed by 4 bases and V by 4 bases; bases with no gene match: 5. Germline CDR1 is GTSNPN and CDR2 is SVGIG (reference sequence). The CDR3 reads CAWMLAGPYNEQFF. CDR3 bases read: TGTGCCTGGATGCTAGCGGGACCTTACAATGAG.

Many counts were recorded for this clone. The read comes to an end 3 residues before the CDR3 does, leaving the germline J gene to fill in the end. The chain carries TRBV12-3 or TRBV12-4 and TRBJ2-7, with TRBD1 matching over 7 bases. V gave up 8 bases and J gave up 0 bases; unmatched junction bases: 7. The CDR3 has 14 amino acids. The part of the CDR3 DNA that was read is TGTGCCAGCCAACCGGACAGGAGCTCCTACGAG. Its translation: CASQPDRSSYE. The CDR3, in full, reads CASQPDRSSYEQYF.

This clone was counted ten times or more. Just one base apart from a much larger clone, this may be a read error. With the read ending 3 residues before the CDR3 end, the germline J gene is used to fill in that end. This sequence joins TRBV7-9 and TRBJ1-5, with D possibly being TRBD1 (5 bases). The length of the CDR3 is 13 residues. Trimming stripped 3 bases from V and 4 bases from J, with 7 bases between. Looked up from germline, CDR1 is SEHNR and CDR2 is FQNEAQ (reference sequence). CDR3 sequence reads: CASSFDSNQPQHF. The sequenced part of the CDR3 DNA is TGTGCCAGCAGCTTCGACAGTAATCAGCCC.

This clone has ten or more counts. The read terminates 3 residues ahead of where the CDR3 ends, so the germline J gene completes it. The rearrangement links TRBV5-1 to TRBJ2-7; maybe TRBD2 (6 bases). This CDR3 comprises 16 residues. V lost 1 base and J 3 bases, leaving 17 bases between the germline ends. Germline V lookup: CDR1 SGHRS, CDR2 YFSETQ. The part of the CDR3 DNA that was read is TGCGCCAGCAGCTTGTCCGCCGGGGGTTCTAACTACGAG. Translated: CASSLSAGGSNYE. The full CDR3 is CASSLSAGGSNYEQYF.

Regarding this clone: The CDR3 end is not reached by the read, which stops 3 residues before it; the germline J gene fills it in. This chain links TRBV11-3 with TRBJ2-7, with 7 bases that match TRBD1. This CDR3 has 15 amino acids. Germline CDR1 reads SGHNT; CDR2 reads YENEEA. V dropped 5 bases and J dropped 2; count of bases not matched to a gene: 9. The CDR3 region is CASSRSRDRAYEQYF. Incomplete CDR3 DNA: TGTGCCAGCAGCCGATCCCGGGACAGAGCCTACGAG.

This clone was seen ten or more times. The sequenced fragment ends 3 residues before the CDR3 boundary, so the rest is inferred from the germline J gene. V gene TRBV30 combines with J gene TRBJ1-4, with D perhaps TRBD1 (6 bases). The CDR3 has 13 amino acids. Germline CDR1 is GTSNPN and CDR2 is SVGIG (reference sequence). Between the trimmed V and J ends, which lost 2 bases and 4 bases, there was a span of 8 bases. The CDR3 bases that were read are TGTGCCTGGAGTAGGGGGATTAATGAAAAA. Protein sequence: CAWSRGINEK. The CDR3, in full, reads CAWSRGINEKLFF.

This clone was seen repeatedly, ten times or more. With the read ending 3 residues before the CDR3 end, the germline J gene is used to fill in that end. The chain carries TRBV2 and TRBJ1-1, with TRBD1 matching 8 bases. This CDR3 region has 14 residues. In germline, CDR1 is SNHLY, CDR2 FYNNEI. J was trimmed by 1 base and V by 5 bases; bases with no gene match: 3. The sequenced CDR3 bases are TGTGCCAGCAGTCTGGACAGGGAGAACACTGAA. This gives the protein CASSLDRENTE. The entire CDR3 protein reads CASSLDRENTEAFF.

For this clone: The CDR3 end lies 3 residues beyond the end of the read and is filled in from the germline J gene. The chain couples TRBV7-9 to TRBJ1-2; tentatively, D is TRBD1 (6 bases). From germline, CDR1 is SEHNR and CDR2 FQNEAQ (reference sequence). The CDR3 contains 14 residues. Incomplete CDR3 DNA: TGTGCCAGCAGCTTCCCCCAGGGGTCTTACGAC. Protein: CASSFPQGSYD. The CDR3 in full is CASSFPQGSYDYTF.

Points on this clone: A much larger clone differs by one base, so this may be a read error. The read terminates 3 residues before the CDR3 end, so the remaining end is supplied by the germline J gene. Other DNA sequences of this sample code for an identical CDR3. The rearrangement uses TRBV2 and TRBJ2-5; D is possibly TRBD2 (6 bases). Trimming stripped 1 base from V and 7 bases from J, with 16 bases between. The CDR3 extends over 15 amino acids. Germline V gene lookup returns CDR1 SNHLY and CDR2 FYNNEI. CDR3 DNA (partial): TGTGCCAGCAGTGAAGGGAGACAGTTGGGAGGGACC. It codes for CASSEGRQLGGT. The full CDR3 reads CASSEGRQLGGTQYF.

This clone was seen repeatedly, ten times or more. The read ends 3 residues before the CDR3 terminus; that terminus is restored from the germline J gene. The chain employs TRBV20-1 and TRBJ1-1, with 7 bases lining up with TRBD1. Per germline, CDR1 DFQATT and CDR2 SNEGSKA (reference sequence). This CDR3 comprises 11 residues. The covered CDR3 bases are TGCAGTGCCACTGACAGGGTCAGA. Translated, it gives CSATDRVR. Given in full, the CDR3 is CSATDRVRAFF.

This clone has at least ten counts. CDR3 DNA, as far as it was read: TGTGCCAGCAAAGTGACTAGCGGGAGTTTCGAGACC. Translating gives CASKVTSGSFET. The full-length CDR3 reads as CASKVTSGSFETQYF. The gene calls are TRBV2 and TRBJ2-5; 12 bases are shared with TRBD2. From the germline J gene comes the end of the CDR3, since the read stops 3 residues before it. CDR3 size: 15 residues. Germline V gene data show CDR1 as SNHLY and CDR2 as FYNNEI. Unmatched junction bases numbered 8, after V lost 7 bases and J lost 5 bases.

Note on this clone: The CDR3 is cut off 3 residues early in the read; its end comes from the germline J gene. The chain links TRBV7-6 to TRBJ1-1; D ambiguous. The germline CDR1 and CDR2 sequences are SGHVS and FNYEAQ. Trimming removed 0 bases from V and 0 bases from J, with 14 bases in between. The CDR3 extends over 17 amino acids. The DNA read from the CDR3 is TGTGCCAGCAGCTTAGCCCCGGAACCGACTCTGAACACTGAA. It translates to CASSLAPEPTLNTE. The whole CDR3 sequence reads CASSLAPEPTLNTEAFF.

This clone was detected ten times or more. The CDR3 is cut off 3 residues early in the read; its end comes from the germline J gene. This chain uses TRBV5-1 with TRBJ2-1; 9 bases match TRBD1. CDR3 length equals 14 residues. V was pared by 7 bases and J by 7 bases, with 9 bases of the junction left unmatched. In germline, CDR1 is SGHRS, CDR2 YFSETQ. CDR3 DNA, as far as it was read: TGCGCCAGCGCCGTACAGGGGGCAGGAAATGAG. Translating gives CASAVQGAGNE. The CDR3 in full is CASAVQGAGNEQFF. The full variable domain, its missing parts supplied by reference TRBV5-1 and TRBJ2-1, is KAGVTQTPRYLIKTRGQQVTLSCSPISGHRSVSWYQQTPGQGLQFLFEYFSETQRNKGNFPGRFSGRQFSNSRSEMNVSTLELGDSALYLCASAVQGAGNEQFFGPGTRLTVL.

There are many counts of this clone. CDR3 protein: CSVETPRGALYEQYF. CDR3 bases read: TGCAGCGTTGAAACCCCCAGGGGAGCCCTATACGAG. The chain combines TRBV29-1 with TRBJ2-7; a possible D gene is TRBD1 (6 bases). From the germline J gene comes the end of the CDR3, since the read stops 3 residues before it. This CDR3 contains 15 residues. The V end was cut by 2 bases, the J end by 4 bases, with 18 bases between. CDR1 is SQVTM and CDR2 is ANQGSEA in the germline V gene.

This clone showed up many times. The read stops 3 residues short of the end of the CDR3; the missing end is completed from the germline J gene. The chain combines TRBV7-2 with TRBJ1-2; D remains unclear. The length of the CDR3 is 13 residues. In germline, CDR1 is SGHTA, CDR2 FQGNSA. The CDR3 here is CASSLGSGNDYTF. The CDR3 bases that were read are TGTGCCAGCAGCTTGGGCAGCGGGAATGAC.

This clone was observed many times. The CDR3 end falls 3 residues outside the read, so it is completed with the germline J gene. The chain recombines TRBV6-2 or TRBV6-3 with TRBJ2-7; TRBD2 agrees at 9 bases. V lost 5 bases to trimming and J lost 4 bases; unmatched junction nucleotides: 6. Germline loops: CDR1 MNHEY, CDR2 SVGEGT. The CDR3 contains 14 residues. The chain's CDR3 is CASSMSGGSYEQYF. CDR3 DNA, as far as it was read: TGTGCCAGCAGTATGAGCGGGGGGTCGTACGAG.